Given below is one T cell receptor beta chain in context. Antigen specificity is unknown. This record comes from a study of CD8+CD57+ T cells in acquired aplastic anemia. Study summary: On average, sorted CD4+ and CD8+ cells gave approximately 3.1 ug of DNA. Overall study results and limits: Patients and controls were found to share more than 25 CD8+ CDR3 sequences. Patients were compared with controls for CD8+ Simpson's diversity, and no significant difference emerged.

The V end lost 5 bases, the J end lost 1 base, and 8 bases lay between the germline ends. The germline V gene encodes CDR1 KGHDR and CDR2 SFDVKD. The CDR3 length is 14 residues. Genomic DNA provided the template from which TCR beta VDJ and CDR3 profiles were obtained. TCRdb fed the reads into MiXCR, producing one record per CDR3 protein. The sample holds around 250,000 distinct CDR3 sequences, about 56% seen once. This clonotype originated in a human donor with severe aplastic anemia or a healthy control (not recorded which). The material sequenced was sorted CD4+, CD8+, or CD8+CD57+ T cells (not recorded which) from PBMCs. J is TRBJ1-5 and V is TRBV24-1; D is ambiguous. CDR3 in DNA: TGTGCCACCAGTGGTCCCCGGAGCAATCAGCCCCAGCATTTT. Translated: CATSGPRSNQPQHF.